The 16 T cell receptor beta chains reported below all come from one sample, sequenced in a study of Ad26.COV2.S vaccination and SARS-CoV-2 variants. Assay used: immunoSEQ multiplex PCR; TCRdb lists only in-frame clones, some missing. Among hundreds of thousands of clones listed, around nine tenths were seen once. Indicated treatment: approximately 18 received Ad26.COV2.S at low or high dose, single or two shots; roughly five received placebo; per-sample allocation not given. At day 63 after the first vaccine or placebo injection, samples were drawn. Sequenced here: peripheral blood, sampled in a trial of Ad26.COV2.S vaccine versus placebo. The receptors originated from a person aged 18-60 years who received the Ad26.COV2.S COVID-19 vaccine or a placebo.

This clone was detected only once. The chain combines TRBV6-5 with TRBJ2-7; TRBD2 might be the D (6 bases). V was pared by 8 bases and J by 4 bases, with 21 bases between. The germline gives CDR1 MNHEY, CDR2 SVGAGI. The CDR3 extends over 15 amino acids. CDR3: CASRPALRTKYEQYF. In nucleotides, the CDR3 is TGTGCCAGCCGACCGGCGCTGCGGACTAAGTACGAGCAGTACTTC.

For this clone: Germline and junction disagree at one end, which may indicate a read error. The V gene is TRBV5-1, the J gene TRBJ2-6; 7 positions agree with TRBD1. Germline V gives CDR1 SGHRS, CDR2 YFSETQ. CDR3 length equals 14 residues. The CDR3 region has the DNA TGCGCCAGCACGACAGGGTCTGGGGCCAACGTCCTGATTTTC. Its protein product is CASTTGSGANVLIF.

The gene calls are TRBV6-5 and TRBJ2-1; D remains unclear. Per the germline V gene, CDR1 is MNHEY and CDR2 is SVGAGI. The CDR3 has 11 amino acids. Trimming took off 7 bases at V and 3 bases at J, with 4 bases between the two ends. CDR3 loop: CASTLYNEQFF. The CDR3 nucleotides are TGTGCCAGCACTCTCTACAATGAGCAGTTCTTC.

The V gene is TRBV4-1, the J gene TRBJ1-6; TRBD1 aligns across 8 bases. V lost 3 bases, J lost 8 bases, and 12 bases stayed unmatched. The V gene's germline CDR1 is MGHRA and CDR2 YSYEKL. CDR3 length: 17 amino acids. The CDR3 here is CASSHQIRGRIDSPLHF. CDR3 in DNA: TGCGCCAGCAGCCACCAAATCAGGGGGCGCATTGATTCACCCCTCCACTTT.

The rearrangement links TRBV7-2 to TRBJ2-1; 9 nucleotides agree with TRBD1. J lost 9 bases, V lost 4 bases, and 10 bases had no gene match. This CDR3 has 15 amino acids. CDR1 is SGHTA, CDR2 FQGNSA, per germline. DNA for the CDR3: TGTGCCAGCAGCTCCCGGGACAGGGAAAGGGGTGAGCAGTTCTTC. It translates to CASSSRDRERGEQFF.

The chain couples TRBV7-8 to TRBJ2-7, with TRBD2 matching over 13 bases. Germline values: CDR1 SGHVS, CDR2 FQNEAQ. There are 19 residues in the CDR3. V gave up 0 bases and J gave up 4 bases; unmatched junction bases: 12. This chain's CDR3 is CASSLAARTSGGALYEQYF. The CDR3 DNA is TGTGCCAGCAGCTTAGCCGCCCGAACTAGCGGGGGGGCCTTATACGAGCAGTACTTC.

The chain has TRBV6-2 or TRBV6-3 and TRBJ2-1, with TRBD1 matching over 7 bases. CDR1 MNHEY and CDR2 SVGEGT come from the germline V gene. The CDR3 consists of 18 residues. Trimming at V came to 0 bases and at J to 0 bases, leaving 8 bases not matched to a gene. This CDR3 is CASSYSGGLLSSYNEQFF. CDR3 DNA: TGTGCCAGCAGTTACTCAGGGGGCCTGCTGAGCTCCTACAATGAGCAGTTCTTC.

This chain uses TRBV19 with TRBJ1-2; the D is unclear. The CDR3 totals 13 residues. Germline V gene data show CDR1 as LNHDA and CDR2 as SQIVND (reference sequence). V lost 6 bases and J 8 bases, leaving 16 bases between the germline ends. The CDR3 spells CASSQVRSGGYTF. The DNA of the CDR3 is TGTGCCAGTAGCCAGGTTAGGTCCGGCGGCTACACCTTC.

The chain carries TRBV9 and TRBJ1-1, with 8 bases fitting TRBD1. After removal of 3 bases from V and 5 bases from J, the junction contained 3 bases not matched to a gene. The germline V gene encodes CDR1 SGDLS and CDR2 YYNGEE. CDR3 length equals 13 residues. CDR3 residues: CASSAGQGTEAFF. The CDR3 DNA sequence: TGTGCCAGCAGCGCCGGACAGGGAACTGAAGCTTTCTTT.

CDR3 coding DNA: TGTGCCAGCAGTTACGGGGGGGAAAGGGGAGACATTCAGTACTTC. As protein: CASSYGGERGDIQYF. The chain combines TRBV6-5 with TRBJ2-4; 7 nucleotides agree with TRBD2. V shed 2 bases, J shed 8 bases, and the junction held 9 bases outside the gene matches. CDR1 is MNHEY, CDR2 SVGAGI, per germline. This CDR3 contains 15 residues.

The V call is TRBV6-5, the J call TRBJ2-5; D is unclear. Trimming stripped 4 bases from V and 9 bases from J, with 12 bases between. Germline CDR1 MNHEY, CDR2 SVGAGI. This CDR3 is 12 amino acids long. The CDR3 spells CASSSSSRAQYF. CDR3 coding DNA: TGTGCCAGCAGTTCATCCTCACGGGCCCAGTACTTC.

The chain combines TRBV3-1 (or the pseudogene TRBV3-2) with TRBJ1-5; 7 bases are shared with TRBD1. V shed 1 base, J shed 6 bases, and the junction held 3 bases outside the gene matches. Germline CDR1 and CDR2: LGHDT and YNNKEL (reference sequence). There are 14 residues in the CDR3. The CDR3 loop is CASSQGQGPQPQHF. Written as DNA, the CDR3 is TGTGCCAGCAGCCAAGGACAGGGCCCTCAGCCCCAGCATTTT.

The chain employs TRBV2 and TRBJ2-6; no firm D call. V was pared by 1 base and J by 2 bases, with 3 bases between. The CDR3 contains 14 residues. Looked up from germline, CDR1 is SNHLY and CDR2 is FYNNEI. The CDR3 spells CASSEVAGANVLTF. In DNA, the CDR3 is TGTGCCAGCAGTGAAGTAGCTGGGGCCAACGTCCTGACTTTC. The whole variable domain, remainder taken from reference TRBV2 and TRBJ2-6, is EPEVTQTPSHQVTQMGQEVILRCVPISNHLYFYWYRQILGQKVEFLVSFYNNEISEKSEIFDDQFSVERPDGSNFTLKIRSTKLEDSAMYFCASSEVAGANVLTFGAGSRLTVL.

The V call is TRBV27, the J call TRBJ2-7, with TRBD2 as a possible D gene (5 bases). From germline, CDR1 is MNHEY and CDR2 SMNVEV (reference sequence). V was trimmed by 6 bases and J by 1 base, leaving 13 bases between them. The CDR3 is made up of 14 amino acids. CDR3 sequence (DNA): TGTGCCAGCAGCCCGGGATACCCATCCTACGAGCAGTACTTC. It codes for CASSPGYPSYEQYF.

This clone was counted only a few times. The chain links TRBV6-6 to TRBJ1-3; D might be TRBD1 (6 bases). Germline lookup yields CDR1 MNHNY and CDR2 SVGAGI (reference sequence). The length of the CDR3 is 16 residues. V lost 5 bases and J lost 4, with 18 bases in between. The CDR3 spells CASSQGHPGPGNTIYF. CDR3 coding DNA: TGTGCCAGCAGTCAGGGACACCCTGGGCCGGGAAACACCATATATTTT.

On this clone: The sample holds other DNA sequences that translate to the same CDR3. The J gene is TRBJ1-1, the V gene TRBV6-5; D is undetermined. Deletions cut 0 bases from V and 1 base from J, with 9 bases between. Germline-derived CDR1 and CDR2 are MNHEY and SVGAGI. The CDR3 spans 15 residues. CDR3 loop: CASSYSSGANTEAFF. CDR3 DNA sequence: TGTGCCAGCAGTTACTCGTCGGGAGCGAACACTGAAGCTTTCTTT.